The clone carrying this T cell receptor (beta chain) was seen a single time. The antigen remains undetermined. A read error may be the cause here, since a much bigger clone is one base away. The germline V gene has CDR1 SGHRS and CDR2 YFSETQ. The CDR3 runs to 15 residues. Template-switching 5'RACE yielded the TCR cDNA; a universal primer site and UMIs were added in the process. TCRdb reanalysed the 5' RACE reads using MiXCR and keeps one entry per CDR3 protein. The repertoire holds 150,000 to 200,000 distinct CDR3 sequences, approximately 6.2% seen once, with approximately 3% in the top ten. The data were obtained in a study of T cells after yellow fever vaccination. Study findings and constraints: Abundant contaminating clonotypes from the bulk population could appear in FACS-sorted repertoires.

This sample comprised CD4+ T cells sorted from PBMCs, obtained on the day of the first yellow fever vaccination. The chain has TRBV5-1 and TRBJ2-3; the match to TRBD1 covers 7 bases. This sequence was found in a man younger than 35 who received the YFV17D yellow fever vaccine. The DNA for the CDR3 is TGCGCCAGCAGCCCGCCGGGACAGACCACACATACGCAGTATTTT. This gives the protein CASSPPGQTTHTQYF.